The source of this TCR beta chain is a study of CD8 T cells in Susac syndrome. As controls, healthy donors matched for age and sex were used. The CD8+ and CD4+ T cells were isolated magnetically using a negative isolation approach, whereas the TEMRA cells were enriched by FACS. Random-hexamer reverse transcription was applied to about 0.45 to 1 ug RNA. Multiplex immunoSEQ PCR targeted 54 Vbeta and 13 Jbeta TCR beta segments. MiXCR, applied by TCRdb to the immunoSEQ multiplex PCR reads, yields one record per CDR3 protein. The sample shows under 20,000 distinct CDR3 sequences, 90% to 95% of them seen only once. Germline V gene sequence: CDR1 SGHRS, CDR2 YFSETQ. Deletions cut 4 bases from V and 4 bases from J, with 6 bases between. CDR3 size: 12 residues.

The sequenced sample was CD8+ T cells from PBMCs. This chain joins TRBV5-1 and TRBJ2-1; D is uncertain. The clonotype originates from a human donor in good health. The CDR3 loop reads CASSASYNEQFF. CDR3 nucleotide sequence: TGCGCCAGCAGCGCGAGTTACAATGAGCAGTTCTTC. Full variable domain (outside the CDR3, taken from reference TRBV5-1 and TRBJ2-1): KAGVTQTPRYLIKTRGQQVTLSCSPISGHRSVSWYQQTPGQGLQFLFEYFSETQRNKGNFPGRFSGRQFSNSRSEMNVSTLELGDSALYLCASSASYNEQFFGPGTRLTVL.